Listed below are T cell receptor beta chains from one sample, sequenced in a study of shared clonotypes between healthy human individuals. This table comes from immunoSEQ multiplex PCR, and its TCRdb copy is limited to in-frame clones, with some not included. The sample consists of almost 700,000 clones, 92% of them appearing once. The sample consisted of naive CD8+ T cells sorted from blood. These TCRs come from a man in his thirties or forties in good health. CDR3s leave out the opening cysteine and the closing phenylalanine or tryptophan. Each record gives: J gene, V gene, CDR3 protein.

TRBJ1-2	TRBV4-1	ASSQTQGAQGYT
TRBJ2-1	TRBV27	ASSFERAVPYNEQF
TRBJ2-1	TRBV27	ASRNSGLAGKLGYNEQF
TRBJ2-7	TRBV19	ASSPTGGEQY
TRBJ2-5	TRBV27	ASSFITGGWETQY
TRBJ1-1	TRBV4-3	ASSQVKGATEAF
TRBJ2-5	TRBV19	ASSIPWQGEVTQY
TRBJ2-2	TRBV19	ASSYKPGDSVNTGELF
TRBJ2-3	TRBV7-2	ASSHPGQEYTDTQY
TRBJ1-1	TRBV27	ASSLYGPTEAF
TRBJ2-5	TRBV30	AWKSGGGQETQY
TRBJ2-7	TRBV4-1	ASSHADPGYEQY
TRBJ2-7	TRBV10-3	AILEVGQGYEQY
TRBJ2-5	TRBV6-5	ASSYSLGSQETQY
TRBJ2-2	TRBV19	ASTPGQGSGELF
TRBJ1-2	TRBV7-2	ASSSGQGYYGYT
TRBJ2-7	TRBV9	ASSGINRDTGSYEQY
TRBJ2-3	TRBV28	ASRPQGDLHFTQY
TRBJ2-1	TRBV21-1	ASSPWRGTGVAGVPNEQF
TRBJ2-6	TRBV9	ASSSRGGRGANVLT
TRBJ2-7	TRBV5-4	ASSWGTGGVYEQY
TRBJ2-2	TRBV29-1	SVEILGVYGTGELF
TRBJ2-1	TRBV4-2	ASSQELDPLGNEQF
TRBJ2-7	TRBV28	ASSSPDPGLSPRSSYEQY
TRBJ1-1	TRBV4-1	ASSQQQMAEAF
TRBJ2-1	TRBV6-6	ASSYLTGERQF
TRBJ2-7	TRBV18	ASSPPSDEQY
TRBJ1-4	TRBV6-6	ASSATPGGTNEKLF
TRBJ2-3	TRBV27	ASSPGLVPDTQY
TRBJ1-4	TRBV27	ASSLSLAATNEKLF
TRBJ2-7	TRBV10-1	EDFGQGGYEQY
TRBJ1-5	TRBV28	ASRTEQGYQPQH
TRBJ2-7	TRBV30	AWSVGGTDYEQY
TRBJ2-5	TRBV2	ASSDRRETQY
TRBJ1-1	TRBV28	ASSLKALNTEAF
TRBJ2-3	TRBV9	ASSVTGGSLSTDTQY
TRBJ2-1	TRBV14	ASSQDLGALEQF
TRBJ1-1	TRBV9	ASSVVSYTEAF
TRBJ1-1	TRBV4-1	ASSQLMGDTEAF
TRBJ2-3	TRBV2	ASPSGLAATDTQY
TRBJ1-1	TRBV27	ASSLVSGGDTEAF
TRBJ1-5	TRBV7-9	ASRGPSNQPQH
TRBJ1-2	TRBV30	AWKGGSGGYT